This T cell receptor (beta chain) was obtained from a study of T-cell memory formation after mild COVID-19. Study results and caveats: Researchers found some responding clones in pre-infection memory, a sign that cross-reactive memory joined.

TCR alpha and TCR beta cDNA libraries carrying sample barcodes and UMIs were produced by 5'RACE using constant-segment primers. Using its own MiXCR run on the 5' RACE reads, TCRdb lists one record per CDR3 protein. The table shows about 340,000 distinct CDR3 sequences, with 10% to 15% occurring only once. Germline CDR1 reads MNHNY; CDR2 reads SVGAGI (reference sequence). The CDR3 consists of 16 residues. V lost 2 bases, J lost 0 bases, and 11 bases lay in between. Turning to this clonotype: The target antigen is unknown.

The sequenced sample consisted of PBMCs or a T cell subset sorted from them (not recorded which). The rearrangement joins TRBV6-6 to TRBJ2-1; no reliable D call. This sequence originates from a young man who had mild COVID-19 (a few samples of this study predate the infection). Cell type and time point are not known. The CDR3 spells CASSYLYHGSYNEQFF. CDR3 sequence (DNA): TGTGCCAGCAGTTACCTCTACCATGGCTCCTACAATGAGCAGTTCTTC.